This TCR beta chain emerged from a study of blood T cell repertoires in COVID-19. Study summary: Samples representing acute and convalescent COVID-19 were sourced from the United States, Italy and Spain. In each case, the material was cDNA or gDNA derived from T cells, B-cell-depleted T cells, or PBMCs.

V was clipped by 5 bases and J by 4 bases, with 13 bases between them. The CDR3 is made up of 14 amino acids. CDR1 is SGHVS, CDR2 FNYEAQ, per germline. Original methodology: Amplified reference gene primers provided the basis for estimating nucleated cell counts. The method was immunoSEQ multiplex PCR; TCRdb's version includes in-frame clones alone and lacks a portion of them. V and J calls and clone size are copied from that table; D and trimming were computed from the DNA. The sample has some 74,000 clones, 83% seen once. The chain uses TRBV7-6 and TRBJ2-3; maybe TRBD1 (6 bases). The specimen sequenced was peripheral blood. The sequence derives from a man older than 75 with acute or convalescent COVID-19. CDR3: CASSPRPGADTQYF. CDR3 in DNA: TGTGCCAGCAGCCCCCGGCCAGGGGCAGATACGCAGTATTTT.